The entry that follows covers one T cell receptor beta chain sequence. The repertoire was sequenced with immunoSEQ multiplex PCR; TCRdb's copy has only in-frame clones and lacks some. The sample includes about 50,000 clones, approximately 72% of them seen just once. CDR3 size: 16 residues. The V and J ends lost 0 bases and 4 bases, in that order; junction bases with no gene match: 6. Germline CDR1 reads LGHNA; CDR2 reads YNFKEQ. The data belong to a study of PD-L1 blockade in urothelial cancer. Overall study: Intravenous atezolizumab, 1,200 mg every 3 weeks, was begun by patients in the mid-2010s. Treatment start was followed by blood analysis at 3 weeks (second dose) and again at 6 weeks.

Time point described: pretreatment peripheral blood. V usage is TRBV4-2 and J usage is TRBJ2-1; 7 bases are shared with TRBD2. This sequence originates from a man aged 65-85 years with urothelial cancer. Sequencing was performed on PBMCs, taken around atezolizumab (anti-PD-L1) treatment. The CDR3 here is CASSQEPAGRYNEQFF. The DNA for the CDR3 is TGTGCCAGCAGCCAAGAGCCAGCGGGGCGATACAATGAGCAGTTCTTC.